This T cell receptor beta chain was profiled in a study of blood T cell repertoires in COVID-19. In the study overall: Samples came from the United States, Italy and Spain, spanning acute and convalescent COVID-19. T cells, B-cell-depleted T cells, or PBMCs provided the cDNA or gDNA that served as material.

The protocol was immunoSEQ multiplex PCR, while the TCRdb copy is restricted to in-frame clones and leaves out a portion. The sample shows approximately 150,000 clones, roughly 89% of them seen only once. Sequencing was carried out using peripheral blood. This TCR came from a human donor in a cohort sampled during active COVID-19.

CDR3 nucleotide sequence: TGTGCCAGCAGCTTAGGTGGGGGCCGCTCTGGGGCCAACGTCCTGACTTTC. Its protein product is CASSLGGGRSGANVLTF. J is TRBJ2-6 and V is TRBV7-9; maybe TRBD1 (6 bases). The CDR3 consists of 17 residues. V was pared by 1 base and J by 0 bases, with 10 bases between. Looked up from germline, CDR1 is SEHNR and CDR2 is FQNEAQ (reference sequence).